This is a list of T cell receptor beta chains from one sample in a study of blood T cells in healthy people across ages. TCRdb independently ran MiXCR on the 5' RACE reads; one entry per CDR3 protein. Among hundreds of thousands of distinct CDR3 sequences, 56% were seen once, and the ten largest hold around a quarter. The sample comprised blood. The receptors here all came from a man aged 35 to 55 in good health. CDR3s include the opening cysteine and the closing phenylalanine or tryptophan. The order of the fields is D gene, V gene, J gene, clone size, CDR3 protein, CDR3 DNA. The D gene is left open where the match is weak. Only some rows state a clone size, as once, few, many or a class for expanded clones.

TRBD2	TRBV2	TRBJ2-3	-	CASCLTSGGGADTQYF	TGTGCCAGCTGCCTCACTAGCGGGGGGGGCGCAGATACGCAGTATTTT
TRBD1	TRBV7-2	TRBJ2-7	-	CASSFSLGGHRYEQYF	TGTGCCAGCAGCTTTTCCCTAGGGGGCCACCGCTACGAGCAGTACTTC
-	TRBV7-2	TRBJ2-6	-	CASSLSSGLGSGANVLTF	TGTGCCAGCAGCTTATCGTCCGGCCTCGGCTCTGGGGCCAACGTCCTGACTTTC
-	TRBV7-2	TRBJ2-1	-	CASNPRGLGLNEQFF	TGTGCCAGCAACCCCCGGGGGCTGGGGCTCAATGAGCAGTTCTTC
-	TRBV7-2	TRBJ1-4	-	CASSPLVGGATNGKLFF	TGTGCCAGCAGCCCCCTCGTCGGGGGGGCAACTAATGGAAAACTGTTTTTT
-	TRBV2	TRBJ1-2	-	CASKRPEGYGYTF	TGTGCCAGCAAACGCCCGGAGGGCTATGGCTACACCTTC
-	TRBV15	TRBJ2-7	-	CATSREKAGSSYEQYF	TGTGCCACCAGCAGAGAGAAAGCAGGAAGCTCCTACGAGCAGTACTTC
TRBD1	TRBV30	TRBJ2-4	-	CAFGQGQNIQYF	TGTGCCTTCGGACAGGGTCAAAACATTCAGTACTTC
-	TRBV6-6	TRBJ2-5	-	CASSYSWGRDEGRTQYF	TGTGCCAGCAGTTACTCGTGGGGAAGGGACGAAGGACGGACCCAGTACTTC
-	TRBV7-2	TRBJ1-3	-	CASSKAPKSSGNTIYF	TGTGCCAGCAGCAAAGCCCCCAAGAGCTCTGGAAACACCATATATTTT
-	TRBV4-3	TRBJ2-1	-	CASSQEKAGRLAAEQFF	TGCGCCAGCAGCCAAGAGAAGGCAGGGAGGTTAGCTGCTGAGCAGTTCTTC
TRBD1	TRBV20-1	TRBJ2-5	-	CSASRIKGTEETQYF	TGCAGTGCTAGCCGCATCAAAGGGACAGAGGAGACCCAGTACTTC
TRBD1	TRBV10-3	TRBJ1-1	-	CAISGGQGLNTEAFF	TGTGCCATCAGTGGGGGACAGGGGTTGAACACTGAAGCTTTCTTT
-	TRBV7-2	TRBJ1-5	few	CASSLEVQPQHF	TGTGCCAGCAGCTTAGAGGTCCAGCCCCAGCATTTT
TRBD2	TRBV28	TRBJ2-1	few	CASSFFSGGEYNEQFF	TGTGCCAGCAGTTTCTTTAGCGGGGGGGAATACAATGAGCAGTTCTTC